The 14 T cell receptor beta chains presented below share a single source sample, sequenced in a study of blood T cell repertoires in COVID-19. The data were produced by immunoSEQ multiplex PCR, yet TCRdb's version contains in-frame clones alone and is incomplete. The data show about 160,000 clones, more than 60% seen once. Sequencing was done on a sample of peripheral blood. Every receptor here comes from a man aged 60 to 69 with acute or convalescent COVID-19.

This clone was detected only once. The V call is TRBV30, the J call TRBJ2-3; 8 nucleotides line up with TRBD1. J lost 5 bases, V lost 5 bases, and 12 bases had no gene match. Germline CDR1 and CDR2: GTSNPN and SVGIG (reference sequence). This CDR3 has 15 amino acids. In DNA, the CDR3 is TGTGCCTGGGACCGGGACACAGGGGGAAGAGATACGCAGTATTTT. It specifies CAWDRDTGGRDTQYF.

This rearrangement joins TRBV13 to TRBJ1-1; possibly TRBD1 for D (6 bases). CDR1 PRHDT and CDR2 FYEKMQ come from the germline V gene (reference sequence). V shed 0 bases and J shed 4 bases, with 9 bases lying between them. This CDR3 has 14 residues. CDR3 bases: TGTGCCAGCAGCTTAGGCAGGGGATCCACTGAAGCTTTCTTT. It yields the protein CASSLGRGSTEAFF.

The chain links TRBV29-1 to TRBJ2-5, with 8 bases lining up with TRBD1. CDR1 and CDR2 from the germline V gene are SQVTM and ANQGSEA. The CDR3 totals 13 residues. The V segment lost 4 bases and the J segment 1 base; nucleotides outside the gene matches: 2. This chain's CDR3 is CSVGGTGQETQYF. The CDR3 coding sequence is TGCAGCGTTGGAGGGACAGGCCAAGAGACCCAGTACTTC.

V usage is TRBV30 and J usage is TRBJ2-5, with D possibly being TRBD2 (5 bases). V was pared by 3 bases and J by 4 bases, with 15 bases between. CDR3 length equals 14 residues. Germline V lookup: CDR1 GTSNPN, CDR2 SVGIG (reference sequence). Written as DNA, the CDR3 is TGTGCCTGGAGACCGCCCCCGGGGTTAGAGACCCAGTACTTC. Amino acids: CAWRPPPGLETQYF. Complete variable domain (other parts from reference TRBV30 and TRBJ2-5): SQTIHQWPATLVQPVGSPLSLECTVEGTSNPNLYWYRQAAGRGLQLLFYSVGIGQISSEVPQNLSASRPQDRQFILSSKKLLLSDSGFYLCAWRPPPGLETQYFGPGTRLLVL.

J is TRBJ2-7 and V is TRBV27; TRBD1 matches 11 bases. Germline V gene data show CDR1 as MNHEY and CDR2 as SMNVEV (reference sequence). The CDR3 covers 15 residues. The trim removed 6 bases at V and 5 bases at J, leaving 9 bases unmatched. The CDR3 nucleotides are TGTGCCAGCAGACCTCGGACAGGGGGCAGAAACGAGCAGTACTTC. This encodes CASRPRTGGRNEQYF.

The rearrangement links TRBV24-1 to TRBJ2-5; 15 bases match TRBD2. The J segment lost 6 bases and the V segment lost 6 bases, leaving 16 bases of the junction unmatched. The CDR3 consists of 19 residues. Germline V lookup: CDR1 KGHDR, CDR2 SFDVKD. The CDR3 protein is CATSHPRTSGGAMAKTQYF. For the CDR3, the DNA is TGTGCCACCAGTCACCCCAGGACTAGCGGGGGGGCGATGGCGAAGACCCAGTACTTC.

The chain carries TRBV18 and TRBJ2-7; 9 nucleotides line up with TRBD1. V was pared by 6 bases and J by 1 base, with 10 bases of the junction left unmatched. CDR3 size: 16 residues. Germline CDR1 KGHSH, CDR2 LQKENI. CDR3: CASSPTGGGGSYEQYF. The CDR3, as DNA: TGTGCCAGCTCTCCGACAGGGGGAGGAGGGTCCTACGAGCAGTACTTC.

This clone was detected once. This sequence joins TRBV11-3 and TRBJ2-2; 8 bases are a match to TRBD1. From germline, CDR1 is SGHNT and CDR2 YENEEA. Germline trimming cut 5 bases from V and 5 bases from J; bases unmatched to any gene: 7. This CDR3 has 15 residues. CDR3 DNA: TGTGCCAGCAGCCCGCGGACAGGGAGGACCGGGGAGCTGTTTTTT. Amino acids: CASSPRTGRTGELFF.

The rearrangement links TRBV25-1 to TRBJ1-1; 11 nucleotides match TRBD1. J lost 12 bases, V lost 2 bases, and 8 bases had no gene match. The CDR3 totals 14 residues. CDR1 MGHDK and CDR2 SYGVNS come from the germline V gene. The CDR3 reads CASSELGGQGETFF. The CDR3 region has the DNA TGTGCCAGCAGTGAACTAGGGGGACAGGGGGAAACTTTCTTT.

V usage is TRBV6-1 and J usage is TRBJ2-3; 11 bases agree with TRBD2. The germline CDR1 and CDR2 sequences are MNHNS and SASEGT. This CDR3 region has 19 residues. V was pared by 4 bases and J by 0 bases, with 12 bases of the junction left unmatched. The CDR3 nucleotides are TGTGCCAGCAGTGCACTCCCGCCCACTAGCGGGGGTAGCACAGATACGCAGTATTTT. Translating gives CASSALPPTSGGSTDTQYF.

This chain uses TRBV4-2 with TRBJ2-7, with 8 bases aligning to TRBD2. The CDR3 has 14 residues. Losses at the gene ends were 1 base for V and 4 bases for J; bases not matched to a gene: 3. CDR1 is LGHNA, CDR2 YNFKEQ, per germline. The CDR3 DNA reads TGTGCCAGCAGCCAAGTTGCTAGCGGGTACGAGCAGTACTTC. It yields the protein CASSQVASGYEQYF.

CDR3 in DNA: TGTGCCAGCAGTGATACCGGGACAGGGCCTTTGGCTGAAGCTTTCTTT. As protein: CASSDTGTGPLAEAFF. This chain connects TRBV25-1 to TRBJ1-1; 9 bases line up with TRBD1. The V gene's germline CDR1 is MGHDK and CDR2 SYGVNS. The CDR3 has 16 amino acids. V trimming: 3 bases; J trimming: 6 bases; junction bases outside the gene matches: 11.

This clone was counted a single time. This chain links TRBV4-1 with TRBJ2-1; 9 positions match TRBD2. Germline V CDR1 and CDR2: MGHRA, YSYEKL. Germline trimming cut 0 bases from V and 4 bases from J; bases unmatched to any gene: 7. This CDR3 comprises 17 residues. CDR3: CASSQDFSGGPYNEQFF. CDR3 DNA sequence: TGCGCCAGCAGCCAAGATTTTAGCGGGGGCCCTTACAATGAGCAGTTCTTC.

The J gene is TRBJ1-2, the V gene TRBV12-3 or TRBV12-4, with 7 bases aligning to TRBD1. V gave up 8 bases and J gave up 4 bases; unmatched junction bases: 4. The CDR3 contains 12 residues. The CDR3 coding sequence is TGTGCCAGCGCGACAGGGTCCTATGGCTACACCTTC. This sequence encodes CASATGSYGYTF.